The 30 T cell receptor beta chains presented below share a single source sample, sequenced in a study of shared clonotypes between healthy human individuals. Generated by immunoSEQ multiplex PCR, the TCRdb table keeps only in-frame clones and is missing some. The sample shows 2,500,000 or so clones, approximately 94% of them seen only once. The sequenced sample was naive CD4+ T cells sorted from blood. This sample's subset: CD45RA+ positively selected. The receptors come from a man younger than 35 in good health.

This rearrangement joins TRBV19 to TRBJ2-7, with TRBD1 identical over 7 bases. The junction had 10 bases not matched to a gene; V was cut back by 4 bases and J by 1 base. CDR1 LNHDA and CDR2 SQIVND come from the germline V gene (reference sequence). This CDR3 contains 16 residues. The CDR3 reads CASSTIQQGKSYEQYF. The CDR3 DNA sequence: TGTGCCAGTAGTACCATCCAACAGGGGAAGTCCTACGAGCAGTACTTC.

The gene calls are TRBV5-6 and TRBJ1-2; the D gene is possibly TRBD1 (6 bases). Germline CDR1 reads SGHDT; CDR2 reads YYEEEE. V gave up 3 bases and J gave up 2 bases, with 17 bases separating them. The CDR3 totals 16 residues. CDR3 protein: CASSSQGPRENYGYTF. DNA of the CDR3: TGTGCCAGCAGCTCACAGGGTCCCCGGGAGAACTATGGCTACACCTTC. The whole variable domain, filled in from reference TRBV5-6 and TRBJ1-2, reads DAGVTQSPTHLIKTRGQQVTLRCSPKSGHDTVSWYQQALGQGPQFIFQYYEEEERQRGNFPDRFSGHQFPNYSSELNVNALLLGDSALYLCASSSQGPRENYGYTFGSGTRLTVV.

The rearrangement joins TRBV5-1 to TRBJ2-1; TRBD2 matches 9 bases. With V trimmed by 4 bases and J by 4 bases, 9 bases remained unmatched. This CDR3 comprises 16 residues. Germline CDR1 and CDR2: SGHRS and YFSETQ. CDR3 sequence (DNA): TGCGCCAGCAGCATGGTATTAGCGGGGGATTACAATGAGCAGTTCTTC. Translating it yields CASSMVLAGDYNEQFF. Full variable domain (rest looked up from reference TRBV5-1 and TRBJ2-1): KAGVTQTPRYLIKTRGQQVTLSCSPISGHRSVSWYQQTPGQGLQFLFEYFSETQRNKGNFPGRFSGRQFSNSRSEMNVSTLELGDSALYLCASSMVLAGDYNEQFFGPGTRLTVL.

This sequence joins TRBV30 and TRBJ1-6; 7 bases are a match to TRBD1. CDR3 length equals 15 residues. CDR1 is GTSNPN, CDR2 SVGIG, per germline (reference sequence). The V segment lost 5 bases and the J segment 9 bases; nucleotides outside the gene matches: 13. CDR3 in DNA: TGTGCCTGGCGACCTGGGGACAGAATAGGTTCACCCCTCCACTTT. Translated, it gives CAWRPGDRIGSPLHF.

This CDR3 reads CASSPGAGLTEAFF. The DNA for the CDR3 is TGTGCCAGCTCACCAGGGGCAGGGCTCACTGAAGCTTTCTTT. V and J are TRBV18 and TRBJ1-1, with D maybe TRBD1 (5 bases). The germline V gene has CDR1 KGHSH and CDR2 LQKENI. The CDR3 covers 14 residues. V dropped 2 bases and J dropped 4 bases, with 11 bases sitting between them.

The chain couples TRBV19 to TRBJ1-4; D is perhaps TRBD1 (5 bases). The germline CDR1 and CDR2 sequences are LNHDA and SQIVND (reference sequence). V lost 6 bases, J lost 1 base, and 12 bases lay in between. The CDR3 spans 15 residues. CDR3 sequence reads: CASRPPGRTNEKLFF. CDR3 bases: TGTGCCAGTAGACCTCCGGGACGAACTAATGAAAAACTGTTTTTT. The variable domain in full, with the rest retrieved from reference TRBV19 and TRBJ1-4, is DGGITQSPKYLFRKEGQNVTLSCEQNLNHDAMYWYRQDPGQGLRLIYYSQIVNDFQKGDIAEGYSVSREKKESFPLTVTSAQKNPTAFYLCASRPPGRTNEKLFFGSGTQLSVL.

The chain couples TRBV19 to TRBJ1-2; D perhaps matches TRBD1 (5 bases). Per the germline V gene, CDR1 is LNHDA and CDR2 is SQIVND (reference sequence). Trimming left V 0 bases short and J 4 bases short, with 15 bases between. The CDR3 runs to 16 residues. As DNA, the CDR3 is TGTGCCAGTAGTATAGATCACAGGACAAGCGGCTATGGCTACACCTTC. Its translation: CASSIDHRTSGYGYTF.

J is TRBJ2-7 and V is TRBV6-5; TRBD1 matches at 7 bases. Germline V gene lookup returns CDR1 MNHEY and CDR2 SVGAGI. The CDR3 has 13 residues. V dropped 11 bases and J dropped 1; count of bases not matched to a gene: 8. CDR3 DNA sequence: TGTGCCGTTCGGACAGGAGATTCCTACGAGCAGTACTTC. Encoded protein: CAVRTGDSYEQYF.

The genes are TRBV2 and TRBJ2-2, with 7 nucleotides matching TRBD2. Germline CDR1 reads SNHLY; CDR2 reads FYNNEI. The CDR3 consists of 13 residues. The V segment lost 7 bases and the J segment 4 bases; nucleotides outside the gene matches: 3. CDR3: CASIGGGTGELFF. The CDR3 nucleotides are TGTGCCAGCATCGGCGGGGGCACCGGGGAGCTGTTTTTT.

The CDR3 DNA follows: TGTGCCAGCAGCCGGGAATCGCGGCCCTACGAGCAGTACTTC. As protein: CASSRESRPYEQYF. The rearrangement uses TRBV11-2 and TRBJ2-7, with D possibly TRBD2 on 5 matching bases. CDR1 is SGHAT and CDR2 is FQNNGV in the germline V gene. With 5 bases removed from V and 2 bases from J, the gap between germline ends came to 13 bases. This CDR3 is built from 14 residues.

The chain recombines TRBV27 with TRBJ1-1; D unresolved. The CDR3 runs to 17 residues. Germline V gene lookup returns CDR1 MNHEY and CDR2 SMNVEV (reference sequence). The V gene lost 3 bases and the J gene lost 1 base, with 18 bases spanning the gap. This chain's CDR3 is CASSLYDGARRNTEAFF. The CDR3, as DNA: TGTGCCAGCAGTTTGTATGACGGAGCTCGACGGAACACTGAAGCTTTCTTT.

The genes are TRBV6-6 and TRBJ1-1; D ambiguous. The CDR3 loop spans 14 amino acids. With 6 bases removed from V and 1 base from J, the gap between germline ends came to 12 bases. CDR1 is MNHNY and CDR2 is SVGAGI in the germline V gene (reference sequence). CDR3 in amino acids: CASSLVGGNTEAFF. CDR3 nucleotide sequence: TGTGCCAGCAGCCTCGTAGGAGGGAACACTGAAGCTTTCTTT.

This clone was seen just once. V gene TRBV6-1 combines with J gene TRBJ1-3; D remains ambiguous. The CDR3 length is 12 residues. V lost 11 bases and J lost 4, with 12 bases in between. Germline V gene data show CDR1 as MNHNS and CDR2 as SASEGT. The DNA of the CDR3 is TGTGCCCACAGCTCAGAGGGAAACACCATATATTTT. This sequence encodes CAHSSEGNTIYF.

This chain uses TRBV28 with TRBJ2-7; the D gene is possibly TRBD1 (5 bases). The CDR3 loop spans 12 amino acids. The V end was cut by 6 bases, the J end by 3 bases, with 9 bases between. Germline V gene data show CDR1 as MDHEN and CDR2 as SYDVKM. CDR3 sequence: CASSRTNYEQYF. CDR3 bases: TGTGCCAGCAGCAGGACAAACTACGAGCAGTACTTC.

CDR3 sequence: CASNDRQGSGETQYF. For the CDR3, the DNA is TGTGCCAGCAACGATCGACAGGGTTCGGGAGAGACCCAGTACTTC. V usage is TRBV6-1 and J usage is TRBJ2-5, with TRBD1 identical over 7 bases. The CDR3 length is 15 residues. V shed 7 bases and J 4 bases; nucleotides not matched to a gene: 12. CDR1 MNHNS and CDR2 SASEGT come from the germline V gene.

The rearrangement links TRBV6-1 to TRBJ1-3, with TRBD1 matching over 8 bases. With V trimmed by 1 base and J by 3 bases, 8 bases remained unmatched. This CDR3 region has 17 residues. Germline CDR1 reads MNHNS; CDR2 reads SASEGT. The CDR3 DNA sequence: TGTGCCAGCAGTGAAGAAGAGCAGGGGGCTTATGGAAACACCATATATTTT. Translation: CASSEEEQGAYGNTIYF.

The V and J genes are TRBV18 and TRBJ1-1, with 7 bases that match TRBD1. After removal of 4 bases from V and 9 bases from J, the junction contained 5 bases not matched to a gene. The CDR3 is 12 residues long. Germline values: CDR1 KGHSH, CDR2 LQKENI. CDR3 loop: CASSLDRAQAFF. CDR3 DNA sequence: TGTGCCAGCTCACTCGACAGGGCTCAAGCTTTCTTT.

On this clone: The same CDR3 can be traced to other DNA sequences in this sample. The chain uses TRBV6-5 and TRBJ2-7, with TRBD2 identical over 8 bases. The germline V gene has CDR1 MNHEY and CDR2 SVGAGI. This CDR3 has 15 residues. V was clipped by 6 bases and J by 2 bases; unmatched bases: 9. The CDR3 protein is CASSRGTSGTYEQYF. The CDR3 coding sequence is TGTGCCAGCAGCCGTGGGACTAGTGGAACCTACGAGCAGTACTTC.

This clone was observed a handful of times. This CDR3 is also generated by other DNA sequences in the sample. V gene TRBV30 combines with J gene TRBJ2-7, with D unresolved. Germline CDR1 GTSNPN, CDR2 SVGIG (reference sequence). This CDR3 comprises 11 residues. Between the trimmed V and J ends, which lost 0 bases and 4 bases, there was a span of 4 bases. The CDR3 protein is CAWSVRYEQYF. The CDR3 DNA follows: TGTGCCTGGAGTGTTAGGTACGAGCAGTACTTC.

This clone was seen a single time. This chain connects TRBV6-5 to TRBJ2-7, with TRBD2 matching 13 bases. The length of the CDR3 is 15 residues. V lost 6 bases to trimming and J lost 4 bases; unmatched junction nucleotides: 6. CDR1 is MNHEY, CDR2 SVGAGI, per germline. CDR3 region: CASSPTTSGRYEQYF. The CDR3, as DNA: TGTGCCAGCAGCCCTACGACTAGCGGGAGGTACGAGCAGTACTTC.

The V gene is TRBV5-1, the J gene TRBJ1-1; tentative D call: TRBD1 (6 bases). Trimming shortened V by 0 bases and J by 6 bases, and 15 bases separated the two germline ends. CDR3 length equals 15 residues. Germline CDR1 and CDR2: SGHRS and YFSETQ. This chain's CDR3 is CASSLVTGARSEAFF. In DNA, the CDR3 is TGCGCCAGCAGCTTGGTCACGGGGGCGCGGTCTGAAGCTTTCTTT.

The rearrangement links TRBV10-1 to TRBJ2-7; TRBD2 is a possible D gene (6 bases). Germline V gives CDR1 WNHNN, CDR2 SYGVQD (reference sequence). V lost 7 bases, J lost 6 bases, and 22 bases lay in between. The CDR3 spans 15 residues. CDR3: CASTPPAGSKGEQYF. The CDR3 DNA reads TGCGCCAGCACGCCTCCGGCCGGGAGTAAGGGCGAGCAGTACTTC.

J is TRBJ1-1 and V is TRBV9; D not resolved. Trimming shortened V by 3 bases and J by 6 bases, and 21 bases separated the two germline ends. CDR1 SGDLS and CDR2 YYNGEE come from the germline V gene. The CDR3 is made up of 16 amino acids. The DNA for the CDR3 is TGTGCCAGCAGCGCCTCAGGTGGGGAGGGCGTAGCTGAAGCTTTCTTT. It codes for CASSASGGEGVAEAFF.

This chain joins TRBV7-8 and TRBJ2-5; 11 positions match TRBD2. Germline V gene data show CDR1 as SGHVS and CDR2 as FQNEAQ. V shed 1 base and J 4 bases; nucleotides not matched to a gene: 2. The CDR3 length is 15 residues. Here the CDR3 reads CASSLVTSGRETQYF. The CDR3 nucleotides are TGTGCCAGCAGCTTAGTCACTAGCGGGAGAGAGACCCAGTACTTC. Together with reference TRBV7-8 and TRBJ2-5, the CDR3 gives the full variable domain: GAGVSQSPRYKVAKRGQDVALRCDPISGHVSLFWYQQALGQGPEFLTYFQNEAQLDKSGLPSDRFFAERPEGSVSTLKIQRTQQEDSAVYLCASSLVTSGRETQYFGPGTRLLVL.

This chain joins TRBV29-1 and TRBJ2-3, with D maybe TRBD2 (5 bases). From germline, CDR1 is SQVTM and CDR2 ANQGSEA. The V end lost 2 bases, the J end lost 7 bases, and 10 bases lay between the germline ends. The CDR3 is 12 residues long. DNA for the CDR3: TGCAGCGTTGAAAGTAGCGTACATACGCAGTATTTT. As protein: CSVESSVHTQYF.

This chain joins TRBV19 and TRBJ2-7; D is uncertain. CDR3 size: 14 residues. From germline, CDR1 is LNHDA and CDR2 SQIVND (reference sequence). The V end lost 7 bases, the J end lost 2 bases, and 15 bases lay between the germline ends. The CDR3 nucleotides read TGTGCCAGTACCCTGGGTGACGGACCCTACGAGCAGTACTTC. It encodes CASTLGDGPYEQYF.

This chain uses TRBV23-1 with TRBJ2-5, with 7 bases fitting TRBD2. TRBV23-1 is assigned to the ORF class and has an uncertain function. The ends lost 5 bases at V and 5 bases at J; junction bases unmatched: 20. The CDR3 has 18 residues. The DNA of the CDR3 is TGCGCCAGCAGTGTTCGGGGGGAGGTCATGAGCCACCCGGAGACCCAGTACTTC. As protein: CASSVRGEVMSHPETQYF.

This rearrangement joins TRBV7-2 to TRBJ2-5; the match to TRBD1 covers 7 bases. Per the germline V gene, CDR1 is SGHTA and CDR2 is FQGNSA. The CDR3 sequence is 15 residues long. The ends lost 4 bases at V and 4 bases at J; junction bases unmatched: 9. CDR3 bases: TGTGCCAGCAGCTACGACAGGGTTTATCGAGAGACCCAGTACTTC. Protein sequence: CASSYDRVYRETQYF.

In DNA form, the CDR3 reads TGTGCCAGCAGTTACAGGGAAGACCGGTACGAGCAGTACTTC. Translating gives CASSYREDRYEQYF. The rearrangement uses TRBV6-5 and TRBJ2-7; no definite D call. Germline CDR1 reads MNHEY; CDR2 reads SVGAGI. The CDR3 contains 14 residues. Deletions cut 2 bases from V and 4 bases from J, with 12 bases between.

CDR3 in amino acids: CASSSGTGLREQYF. For the CDR3, the DNA is TGTGCCAGCAGCTCCGGGACGGGACTTAGGGAGCAGTACTTC. The chain combines TRBV6-1 with TRBJ2-7; a weak D match, TRBD2 (6 bases). Germline V CDR1 and CDR2: MNHNS, SASEGT. Between the trimmed V and J ends, which lost 6 bases and 7 bases, there was a span of 19 bases. The CDR3 spans 14 residues.